This T cell receptor beta chain comes out of a study of cytomegalovirus exposure and HLA in healthy donors. The CDR3 contains 11 residues. From germline, CDR1 is MDHEN and CDR2 SYDVKM. Trimming removed 4 bases from V and 3 bases from J, with 4 bases in between. Notes on the study in general: Most subjects' HLA-A and HLA-B alleles were reportedly predicted from TCR beta sequences. A classifier reportedly called cytomegalovirus status with high sensitivity and specificity.

On this clone itself: Its antigen is as yet unknown. Likely a read error: the CDR3 ends without its conserved phenylalanine or tryptophan.

PCR amplification relied on 60 Vbeta primers (plus 13 Jbeta primers). Produced via immunoSEQ multiplex PCR; TCRdb's table is partial and in-frame only. Of roughly 100,000 clones listed, 60% to 80% are singletons. The sequence came from a man in his fifties in good health and CMV-seropositive. Sequenced material: PBMCs. V and J are TRBV28 and TRBJ2-7; the D is unclear. The CDR3 loop is CASSSHYEQYL. The CDR3 nucleotides read TGTGCCAGCAGTTCTCACTACGAGCAGTACCTC.